The 4 T cell receptor beta chains reported below all come from one sample, sequenced in a study of T cells in localized non-small cell lung cancer. Sequenced by immunoSEQ multiplex PCR; TCRdb stores in-frame clones only, minus some. The sample shows roughly 7,000 clones, about 45% of them seen only once. The sequencing used lymph node tissue, collected before any cancer treatment. The receptors were sampled from a man aged 35 to 70 with stage I lung adenocarcinoma.

V and J are TRBV28 and TRBJ1-5; D is unclear. Germline-derived CDR1 and CDR2 are MDHEN and SYDVKM. The V end was cut by 3 bases, the J end by 4 bases, with 7 bases between. The CDR3 is 13 amino acids. The CDR3 DNA is TGTGCCAGCAGTTTCTGGGGAAATCAGCCCCAGCATTTT. Residues: CASSFWGNQPQHF.

This chain links TRBV28 with TRBJ1-4; the match to TRBD1 covers 8 bases. Trimming cost V 7 bases and J 6 bases; bases outside gene matches: 7. The CDR3 is 14 amino acids. From germline, CDR1 is MDHEN and CDR2 SYDVKM. The CDR3 loop is CASNTLQGDEKLFF. The CDR3 nucleotides are TGTGCCAGCAATACGTTACAGGGGGATGAAAAACTGTTTTTT.

The V and J genes are TRBV5-1 and TRBJ2-3; D perhaps matches TRBD2 (5 bases). This CDR3 has 15 amino acids. Germline lookup yields CDR1 SGHRS and CDR2 YFSETQ. Between the trimmed V and J ends, which lost 6 bases and 1 base, there was a span of 15 bases. CDR3 DNA: TGCGCCAGCACCACCTCGGGATCGGGCACAGATACGCAGTATTTT. This translates into CASTTSGSGTDTQYF.

This chain links TRBV29-1 with TRBJ1-5; 10 bases align to TRBD1. The germline V gene has CDR1 SQVTM and CDR2 ANQGSEA. The CDR3 has 14 residues. V trimming: 6 bases; J trimming: 1 base; junction bases outside the gene matches: 3. CDR3 sequence (DNA): TGCAGCGTGGGACAGGGGAGCAGCAATCAGCCCCAGCATTTT. It is translated as CSVGQGSSNQPQHF.